The clone carrying this TCR beta chain was seen a few times. The antigen remains undetermined. Every donor gave about 9 milliliters of peripheral blood. Between the trimmed V and J ends, which lost 6 bases and 11 bases, there was a span of 10 bases. The CDR3 runs 10 residues. These data come from a study of blood T cells in healthy people across ages. Study-wide points: TCR beta diversity, measured per million T cells, fell in a roughly linear way with age.

A sample-barcoded 5' primer and a J-beta primer mix were used in a second PCR of roughly 7 to 12 cycles. All cDNA molecules were each tagged by a template-switch adaptor with 12 random nucleotides. TCRdb re-analysed the 5' RACE reads in MiXCR, keeping a single row per CDR3 protein. This sample has around 970,000 distinct CDR3 sequences, with 45% to 60% found just once. Input material: blood. This sequence originates from a woman in her sixties or seventies in good health. The genes are TRBV12-3 or TRBV12-4 and TRBJ2-5; D call uncertain. CDR3 nucleotide sequence: TGTGCCAGCAGCCAAACTCCACAGTACTTC. It yields the protein CASSQTPQYF.